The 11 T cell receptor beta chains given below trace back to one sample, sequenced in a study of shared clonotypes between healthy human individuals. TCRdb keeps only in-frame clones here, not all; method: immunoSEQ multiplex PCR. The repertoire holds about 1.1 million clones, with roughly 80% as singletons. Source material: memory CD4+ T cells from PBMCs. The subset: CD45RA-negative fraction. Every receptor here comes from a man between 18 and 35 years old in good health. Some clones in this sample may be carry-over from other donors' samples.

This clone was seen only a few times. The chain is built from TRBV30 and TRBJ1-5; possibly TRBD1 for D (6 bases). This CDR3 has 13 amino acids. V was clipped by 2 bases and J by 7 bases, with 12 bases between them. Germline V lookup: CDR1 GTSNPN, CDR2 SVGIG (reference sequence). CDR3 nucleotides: TGTGCCTGGAGTACGGCAGGGGACCAGCCCCAGCATTTT. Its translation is CAWSTAGDQPQHF.

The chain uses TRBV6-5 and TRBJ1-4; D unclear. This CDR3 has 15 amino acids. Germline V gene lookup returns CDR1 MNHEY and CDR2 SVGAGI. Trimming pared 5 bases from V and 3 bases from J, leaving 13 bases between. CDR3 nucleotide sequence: TGTGCCAGCAGTCGGACGACAAGGCCTAATGAAAAACTGTTTTTT. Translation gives CASSRTTRPNEKLFF.

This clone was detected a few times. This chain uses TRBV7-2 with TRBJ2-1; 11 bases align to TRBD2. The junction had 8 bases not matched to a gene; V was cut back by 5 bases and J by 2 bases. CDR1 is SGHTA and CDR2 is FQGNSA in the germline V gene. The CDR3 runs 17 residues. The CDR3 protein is CASSRLAGIHPYNEQFF. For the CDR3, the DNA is TGTGCCAGCAGCCGACTAGCGGGGATACACCCCTACAATGAGCAGTTCTTC.

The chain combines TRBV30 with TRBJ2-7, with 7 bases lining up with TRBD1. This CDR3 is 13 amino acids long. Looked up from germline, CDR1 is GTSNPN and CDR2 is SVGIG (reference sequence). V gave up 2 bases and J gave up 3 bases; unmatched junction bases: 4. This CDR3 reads CAWSSQGVYEQYF. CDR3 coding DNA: TGTGCCTGGAGTAGTCAGGGGGTCTACGAGCAGTACTTC.

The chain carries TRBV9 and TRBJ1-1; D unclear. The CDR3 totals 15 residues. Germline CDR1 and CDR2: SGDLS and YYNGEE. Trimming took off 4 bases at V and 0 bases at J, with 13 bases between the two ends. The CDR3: CASSPRLGVNTEAFF. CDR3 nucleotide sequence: TGTGCCAGCAGCCCCCGCCTCGGAGTGAACACTGAAGCTTTCTTT.

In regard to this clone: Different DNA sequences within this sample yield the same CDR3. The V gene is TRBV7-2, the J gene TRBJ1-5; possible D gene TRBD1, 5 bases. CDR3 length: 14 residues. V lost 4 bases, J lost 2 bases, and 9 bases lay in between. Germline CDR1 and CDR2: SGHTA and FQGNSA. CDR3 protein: CASSSQGGNQPQHF. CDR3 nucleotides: TGTGCCAGCAGCTCTCAGGGAGGCAATCAGCCCCAGCATTTT. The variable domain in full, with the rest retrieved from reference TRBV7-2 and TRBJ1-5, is GAGVSQSPSNKVTEKGKDVELRCDPISGHTALYWYRQSLGQGLEFLIYFQGNSAPDKSGLPSDRFSAERTGGSVSTLTIQRTQQEDSAVYLCASSSQGGNQPQHFGDGTRLSIL.

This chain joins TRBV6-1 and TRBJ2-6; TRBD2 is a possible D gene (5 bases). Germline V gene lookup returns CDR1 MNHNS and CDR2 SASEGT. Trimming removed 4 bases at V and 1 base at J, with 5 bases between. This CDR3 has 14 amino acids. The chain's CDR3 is CASSGGSGANVLTF. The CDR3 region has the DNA TGTGCCAGCAGTGGAGGGTCTGGGGCCAACGTCCTGACTTTC.

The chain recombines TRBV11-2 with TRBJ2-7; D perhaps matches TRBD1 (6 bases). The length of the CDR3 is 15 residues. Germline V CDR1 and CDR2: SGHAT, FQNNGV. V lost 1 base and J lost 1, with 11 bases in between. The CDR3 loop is CASSLVGGRSYEQYF. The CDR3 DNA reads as TGTGCCAGCAGCTTAGTTGGGGGCAGGTCCTACGAGCAGTACTTC. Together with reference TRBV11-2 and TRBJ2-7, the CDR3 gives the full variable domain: EAGVAQSPRYKIIEKRQSVAFWCNPISGHATLYWYQQILGQGPKLLIQFQNNGVVDDSQLPKDRFSAERLKGVDSTLKIQPAKLEDSAVYLCASSLVGGRSYEQYFGPGTRLTVT.

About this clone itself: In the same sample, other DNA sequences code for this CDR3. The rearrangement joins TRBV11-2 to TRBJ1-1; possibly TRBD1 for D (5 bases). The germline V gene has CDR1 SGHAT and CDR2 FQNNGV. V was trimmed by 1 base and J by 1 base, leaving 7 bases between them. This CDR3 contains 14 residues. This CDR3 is CASSLVGGNTEAFF. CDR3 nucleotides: TGTGCCAGCAGCTTAGTTGGGGGGAACACTGAAGCTTTCTTT.

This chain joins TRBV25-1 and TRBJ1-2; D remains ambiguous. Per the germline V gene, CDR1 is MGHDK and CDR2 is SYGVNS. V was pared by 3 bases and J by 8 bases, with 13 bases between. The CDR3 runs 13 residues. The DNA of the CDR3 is TGTGCCAGCAGTGATCCCCGGGGTTCCGGCTACACCTTC. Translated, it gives CASSDPRGSGYTF.

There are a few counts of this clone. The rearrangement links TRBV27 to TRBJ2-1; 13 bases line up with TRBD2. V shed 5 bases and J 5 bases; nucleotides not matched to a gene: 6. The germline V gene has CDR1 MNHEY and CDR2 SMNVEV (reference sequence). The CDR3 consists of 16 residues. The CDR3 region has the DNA TGTGCCAGCAGTAAAACTAGCGGGAGGGTCAACAATGAGCAGTTCTTC. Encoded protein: CASSKTSGRVNNEQFF.